Sequencing of this T cell receptor (beta chain) was carried out in a study of OX40 agonist ivuxolimab in advanced cancers. About the investigation overall: Ivuxolimab was a fully human IgG2 agonistic monoclonal antibody targeting the costimulatory receptor OX40 (CD134). Intravenous ivuxolimab was administered to patients every 2 weeks at six dose levels: 0.01, 0.1, 0.3, 1.5, 3 and 10 mg/kg. Among the approximately 50 dose-escalation patients, around 19 had hepatocellular carcinoma, roughly 15 melanoma, 9 renal cell carcinoma and 9 head and neck cancer. The dose-escalation cohort was around 84% male with a mean age of approximately 60 years, ranging from roughly 23 to 80. Patients were allowed to have had prior anti-PD-1, anti-PD-L1 or anti-CTLA-4 therapy, and roughly two fifths of the dose-escalation patients had been treated with checkpoint inhibitors. Partial responses occurred in three dose-escalation patients: two with cutaneous melanoma and one with hepatocellular carcinoma. The purpose of peripheral TCRbeta sequencing was to test whether ivuxolimab changed TCR sequence diversity and led to clonal T-cell expansion. The monotherapy dose-escalation portion (N ≈ 50 patients) of the phase I ivuxolimab trial is reported in the paper. General conclusions and limits of the study: Low levels of normalized T-cell clonal expansion were also seen in some nonresponding patients. The antigen specificity of the clonally expanded peripheral T cells was not determined. At doses of 0.1 to 3.0 mg/kg, clonal expansion of both CD4+ and CD8+ blood T cells was observed from baseline to week 6. In partial responders in the 0.1-3.0 mg/kg groups, normalized peripheral clonal expansion was found to be among the lowest, especially among CD8+ T cells. After ivuxolimab, more expanded clones were found on average in CD8+ T cells than in CD4+ T cells.

The trial excluded patients who had a history of autoimmune disease or who were on systemic immunosuppression. Peripheral blood for TCR sequencing was drawn from every dose cohort at baseline, at cycle 4 day 1 and at cycle 7 day 1. The samples were drawn from a first-in-human, open-label, multicenter phase I dose-escalation trial of ivuxolimab. The trial enrolled adults with locally advanced or metastatic head and neck squamous cell, hepatocellular, melanoma or renal cell carcinoma. Before TCR sequencing, CD4+ T cells and CD8+ T cells from peripheral blood were sorted into separate populations. The trim is 7 bases for V and 3 bases for J, with a gap of 10 bases between the germline ends. CDR1 and CDR2, looked up from the germline V gene (reference sequence), are LNHDA and SQIVND. From its cysteine to its phenylalanine, the CDR3 spans 14 amino acids. Kept here is only the CDR3 DNA, which spans 42 bases and is read in frame from base 1.

Regarding this clone: No cognate antigen has been identified for it. Per-nucleotide qualities are absent, and no much larger clonotype sits a single base away.

For sequencing of the TCRbeta CDR3 region, genomic DNA was extracted from the sorted cells. The immunoSEQ Assay was used for sequencing of TCRbeta CDR3 regions. TCRdb obtained this table from immuneACCESS and retained in-frame rearrangements with V and J assigned. These tables miss some clones; where compared with another copy, unresolved V genes account for less than half of the shortfall, and the remainder is unexplained. This sample gives about 53,000 clones in total; about 88% of them show up just once. Of the sample, around 1.5% is held by the ten largest clones. This TCR was recovered from an adult with an advanced solid tumor such as melanoma, head and neck, liver or kidney cancer. The sequences come from CD4+ or CD8+ T cells sorted from blood, collected in a trial of the OX40 agonist ivuxolimab. The rearrangement combines TRBV19 with TRBJ2-6, and perhaps TRBD2 as D gene, on 5 matching bases. In nucleotide form, the sequence is TGTGCCAGTATACCCCGGGATGGGGCCAACGTCCTGACTTTC. Translated, it reads CASIPRDGANVLTF. The full variable domain, with segments outside the CDR3 supplied by the reference TRBV19 and TRBJ2-6 proteins, appears as DGGITQSPKYLFRKEGQNVTLSCEQNLNHDAMYWYRQDPGQGLRLIYYSQIVNDFQKGDIAEGYSVSREKKESFPLTVTSAQKNPTAFYLCASIPRDGANVLTFGAGSRLTVL.